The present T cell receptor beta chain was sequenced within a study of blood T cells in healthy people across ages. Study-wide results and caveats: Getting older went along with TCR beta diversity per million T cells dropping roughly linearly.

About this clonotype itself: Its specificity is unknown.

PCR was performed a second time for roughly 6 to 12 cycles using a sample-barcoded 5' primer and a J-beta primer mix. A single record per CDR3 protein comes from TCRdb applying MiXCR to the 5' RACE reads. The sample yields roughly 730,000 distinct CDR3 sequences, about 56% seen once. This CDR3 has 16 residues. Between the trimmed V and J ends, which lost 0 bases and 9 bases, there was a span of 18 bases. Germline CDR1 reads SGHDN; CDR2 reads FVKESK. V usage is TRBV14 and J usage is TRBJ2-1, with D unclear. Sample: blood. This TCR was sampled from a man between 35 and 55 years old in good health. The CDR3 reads CASSQESGRPPGEQFF. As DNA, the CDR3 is TGTGCCAGCAGCCAAGAATCGGGCCGCCCCCCGGGTGAGCAGTTCTTC.